The 30 T cell receptor beta chains in this list originate from one sample, sequenced in a study of blood T cell repertoires in COVID-19. TCRdb keeps only in-frame clones here, not all; method: immunoSEQ multiplex PCR. The sample has around 160,000 clones, roughly nine tenths seen once; the top ten hold approximately 4.3%. The material sequenced was PBMCs or T cells enriched from blood (not recorded which). Every receptor here comes from a woman aged 40 to 50 who had been exposed to COVID-19.

This clone occurred a few times. The chain uses TRBV15 and TRBJ1-2; D gene ambiguous. The CDR3 is 14 amino acids. V was trimmed by 0 bases and J by 4 bases, leaving 9 bases between them. In germline, CDR1 is LNHNV, CDR2 YYDKDF (reference sequence). The CDR3 DNA is TGTGCCACCAGCAGAGATTTTTTTAGCTATGGCTACACCTTC. It is translated as CATSRDFFSYGYTF.

The V and J genes are TRBV28 and TRBJ1-2; the match to TRBD1 covers 11 bases. The CDR3 length is 16 residues. J lost 8 bases, V lost 4 bases, and 12 bases had no gene match. The germline gives CDR1 MDHEN, CDR2 SYDVKM. CDR3 nucleotides: TGTGCCAGCAGTTCCCAATCGGACAGGGGGCTAAAAGGCTACACCTTC. This codes for CASSSQSDRGLKGYTF.

The rearrangement uses TRBV28 and TRBJ1-2, with no clear D. V shed 10 bases and J shed 5 bases, with 20 bases lying between them. The CDR3 length is 14 residues. From germline, CDR1 is MDHEN and CDR2 SYDVKM. For the CDR3, the DNA is TGTGCCACCCCAGCCCAAGAAGCGCGATATGGCTACACCTTC. Amino acid sequence: CATPAQEARYGYTF.

The V gene is TRBV7-9, the J gene TRBJ1-5, with a possible D match to TRBD1 (6 bases). This CDR3 has 12 residues. CDR1 is SEHNR, CDR2 FQNEAQ, per germline (reference sequence). V dropped 5 bases and J dropped 7 bases, with 9 bases sitting between them. The CDR3 DNA reads as TGTGCCAGCAGCCCAGGACAGCAGCCCCAGCATTTT. This sequence encodes CASSPGQQPQHF.

V gene TRBV27 combines with J gene TRBJ1-2, with 8 bases aligning to TRBD1. This CDR3 has 14 residues. The ends lost 6 bases at V and 8 bases at J; junction bases unmatched: 11. Germline V gene sequence: CDR1 MNHEY, CDR2 SMNVEV (reference sequence). The CDR3 DNA follows: TGTGCCAGCAGCAGGACAGGGCGGGAGGGAGGCTACACCTTC. It specifies CASSRTGREGGYTF.

This rearrangement joins TRBV7-7 to TRBJ2-2; D is possibly TRBD2 (7 bases). The CDR3 is 15 amino acids. Germline V gene data show CDR1 as SSHAT and CDR2 as FNYEAQ (reference sequence). V was shortened by 1 base and J by 6 bases, with 12 bases between the two germline ends. The CDR3, as DNA: TGTGCCAGCAGCTTAGGGGGGGGGCCCTCCGGGGAGCTGTTTTTT. Amino acid sequence: CASSLGGGPSGELFF.

This rearrangement joins TRBV9 to TRBJ1-4, with no clear D. The V gene's germline CDR1 is SGDLS and CDR2 YYNGEE. V was trimmed by 2 bases and J by 6 bases, leaving 11 bases between them. This CDR3 region has 14 residues. The chain's CDR3 is CASSVRYADEKLFF. CDR3 nucleotide sequence: TGTGCCAGCAGCGTCCGATACGCGGATGAAAAACTGTTTTTT.

The chain employs TRBV6-5 and TRBJ2-7; perhaps TRBD1 as D (5 bases). Germline V gene lookup returns CDR1 MNHEY and CDR2 SVGAGI. The CDR3 is 13 residues long. Trimming stripped 6 bases from V and 5 bases from J, with 14 bases between. CDR3 in DNA: TGTGCCAGCAGAAACACAGGTCTGAACGAGCAGTACTTC. It yields the protein CASRNTGLNEQYF.

The rearrangement links TRBV9 to TRBJ1-6; 7 nucleotides match TRBD1. Per the germline V gene, CDR1 is SGDLS and CDR2 is YYNGEE. The trim removed 6 bases at V and 5 bases at J, leaving 8 bases unmatched. The CDR3 totals 15 residues. In nucleotides, the CDR3 is TGTGCCAGCACCGCTGGGACAGCACATAATTCACCCCTCCACTTT. It is translated as CASTAGTAHNSPLHF. Complete variable domain (other parts from reference TRBV9 and TRBJ1-6): DSGVTQTPKHLITATGQRVTLRCSPRSGDLSVYWYQQSLDQGLQFLIQYYNGEERAKGNILERFSAQQFPDLHSELNLSSLELGDSALYFCASTAGTAHNSPLHFGNGTRLTVT.

The CDR3 spells CASSNLLNRDNTEAFF. The CDR3 DNA is TGTGCCAGCAGCAATCTCCTCAACAGGGACAACACTGAAGCTTTCTTT. V and J are TRBV21-1 and TRBJ1-1; the DNA was not compared with TRBD1, the D call given in the table. TRBV21-1 is an annotated pseudogene. CDR3 size: 16 residues.

The chain has TRBV19 and TRBJ2-6; D ambiguous. The CDR3 length is 13 residues. The germline V and J ends were trimmed by 4 bases and 4 bases, with 5 bases remaining between them. Per the germline V gene, CDR1 is LNHDA and CDR2 is SQIVND (reference sequence). The CDR3 protein is CASSTVGANVLTF. CDR3 nucleotide sequence: TGTGCCAGTAGTACAGTAGGGGCCAACGTCCTGACTTTC.

This clone was seen a few times. The chain couples TRBV7-3 to TRBJ1-2, with 7 nucleotides matching TRBD1. Germline V gives CDR1 SGHTA, CDR2 FQGTGA. This CDR3 spans 13 amino acids. The V gene end was trimmed by 4 bases and the J gene end by 6 bases; junction bases not matched to a gene: 5. CDR3 sequence (DNA): TGTGCCAGCAGCTCCCTTGACAGGGATGGCTACACCTTC. This sequence encodes CASSSLDRDGYTF.

The CDR3, as DNA: TGTGCCACCAGCAGAGATCTATTGTCGGGGACAGGGCTCTATGGCTACACCTTC. Its translation: CATSRDLLSGTGLYGYTF. The chain employs TRBV15 and TRBJ1-2, with 9 bases that match TRBD1. The CDR3 length is 18 residues. V shed 0 bases, J shed 4 bases, and the junction held 12 bases outside the gene matches. CDR1 and CDR2 (germline): LNHNV, YYDKDF (reference sequence).

The DNA for the CDR3 is TGTGCCAGCAGCCGCTCGACAGAGTACTACAATGAGCAGTTCTTC. It specifies CASSRSTEYYNEQFF. The chain carries TRBV27 and TRBJ2-1, with D perhaps matching TRBD1 (5 bases). CDR1 is MNHEY, CDR2 SMNVEV, per germline (reference sequence). The CDR3 totals 15 residues. The V end was cut by 6 bases, the J end by 3 bases, with 15 bases between.

The gene calls are TRBV19 and TRBJ1-2, with a weak D call TRBD1 (5 bases). Germline values: CDR1 LNHDA, CDR2 SQIVND (reference sequence). Trimming shortened V by 4 bases and J by 0 bases, and 15 bases separated the two germline ends. The length of the CDR3 is 16 residues. CDR3 coding DNA: TGTGCCAGTAGTAGAAGCAGGGCCGACTCTAACTATGGCTACACCTTC. Translating it yields CASSRSRADSNYGYTF.

The chain combines TRBV4-1 with TRBJ2-2; D is possibly TRBD1 (5 bases). Trimming cost V 0 bases and J 6 bases, with 11 bases left between them. The CDR3 runs 15 residues. Germline V gives CDR1 MGHRA, CDR2 YSYEKL. In nucleotides, the CDR3 is TGCGCCAGCAGCCAAGATCCAAGGACACCCGGGGAGCTGTTTTTT. It yields the protein CASSQDPRTPGELFF.

The V call is TRBV4-3, the J call TRBJ2-7; D possibly corresponds to TRBD2 (5 bases). The CDR3 consists of 16 residues. The germline V gene has CDR1 LGHNA and CDR2 YSLEER. V lost 7 bases and J 6 bases, leaving 25 bases between the germline ends. The DNA of the CDR3 is TGCGCCAGCATGAGATCTGCGGCAGGAGGAGTGGGCGAGCAGTACTTC. Residues: CASMRSAAGGVGEQYF.

This clone was counted once. V and J are TRBV7-2 and TRBJ1-1; TRBD1 agrees at 10 bases. The CDR3 is 13 residues long. CDR1 is SGHTA, CDR2 FQGNSA, per germline. V shed 4 bases and J 4 bases; nucleotides not matched to a gene: 0. The CDR3 loop reads CASSWTGGTEAFF. The CDR3 coding sequence is TGTGCCAGCAGCTGGACAGGGGGCACTGAAGCTTTCTTT.

This chain uses TRBV7-8 with TRBJ2-1; TRBD2 matches at 9 bases. The length of the CDR3 is 18 residues. With 3 bases clipped from V and 0 bases from J, the junction kept 9 bases outside the gene matches. The V gene's germline CDR1 is SGHVS and CDR2 FQNEAQ. The CDR3 nucleotides read TGTGCCAGCAGCTTGCTGGGGACTAGCCTTAGCTCCTACAATGAGCAGTTCTTC. It encodes CASSLLGTSLSSYNEQFF.

This clone showed up just a few times. The gene calls are TRBV2 and TRBJ2-5; D possibly corresponds to TRBD1 (6 bases). The length of the CDR3 is 15 residues. CDR1 SNHLY and CDR2 FYNNEI come from the germline V gene. Trimming removed 7 bases at V and 4 bases at J, with 19 bases between. CDR3 coding DNA: TGTGCCAGCATTGGGGGCTACAGGGTTACAGAGACCCAGTACTTC. It codes for CASIGGYRVTETQYF. Full variable domain (outside the CDR3, taken from reference TRBV2 and TRBJ2-5): EPEVTQTPSHQVTQMGQEVILRCVPISNHLYFYWYRQILGQKVEFLVSFYNNEISEKSEIFDDQFSVERPDGSNFTLKIRSTKLEDSAMYFCASIGGYRVTETQYFGPGTRLLVL.

V gene TRBV9 combines with J gene TRBJ1-3; D remains unclear. CDR3 size: 15 residues. With 4 bases removed from V and 0 bases from J, the gap between germline ends came to 11 bases. Germline-derived CDR1 and CDR2 are SGDLS and YYNGEE. Here the CDR3 reads CASSLGRGSGNTIYF. Here the CDR3 DNA reads TGTGCCAGCAGCCTAGGACGGGGCTCTGGAAACACCATATATTTT.

CDR3 amino acids: CASSQPDRGNNEQFF. DNA of the CDR3: TGCGCCAGCAGCCAACCGGACAGGGGGAACAATGAGCAGTTCTTC. The chain combines TRBV4-1 with TRBJ2-1; 10 nucleotides align to TRBD1. The CDR3 has 15 amino acids. Germline CDR1 and CDR2: MGHRA and YSYEKL. The V segment lost 2 bases and the J segment 5 bases; nucleotides outside the gene matches: 3.

This chain uses TRBV7-2 with TRBJ1-4; the D is unclear. Per the germline V gene, CDR1 is SGHTA and CDR2 is FQGNSA. The length of the CDR3 is 15 residues. Trimming removed 0 bases from V and 8 bases from J, with 13 bases in between. Here the CDR3 reads CASSLAGGEREKLFF. CDR3 DNA: TGTGCCAGCAGCTTAGCGGGCGGGGAGAGGGAAAAACTGTTTTTT.

V usage is TRBV6-1 and J usage is TRBJ2-7; 10 positions match TRBD2. V trimming: 3 bases; J trimming: 5 bases; junction bases outside the gene matches: 1. Germline-derived CDR1 and CDR2 are MNHNS and SASEGT. The CDR3 is made up of 13 amino acids. CDR3 region: CASSDLAGDEQYF. CDR3 DNA: TGTGCCAGCAGTGATCTAGCGGGAGACGAGCAGTACTTC.

This chain joins TRBV6-5 and TRBJ1-2; 8 bases are a match to TRBD1. Germline assignment: CDR1 MNHEY and CDR2 SVGAGI. The CDR3 extends over 16 amino acids. V shed 4 bases, J shed 3 bases, and the junction held 10 bases outside the gene matches. The DNA for the CDR3 is TGTGCCAGCAGTTCCCGACCGACAGGGGCTGACTATGGCTACACCTTC. Translating it yields CASSSRPTGADYGYTF.

This rearrangement joins TRBV12-2 to TRBJ2-7; the D call of TRBD1 is as the table states it, not checked on the DNA. TRBV12-2 constitutes a pseudogene. The CDR3 loop spans 15 amino acids. CDR3 loop: CASRVDRGIGYEQYF. In DNA form, the CDR3 reads TGTGCAAGTCGCGTAGACAGGGGGATCGGGTACGAGCAGTACTTC.

The V gene is TRBV9, the J gene TRBJ1-1; TRBD1 might be the D (5 bases). Germline V gives CDR1 SGDLS, CDR2 YYNGEE. With 5 bases removed from V and 1 base from J, the gap between germline ends came to 9 bases. There are 13 residues in the CDR3. The CDR3 DNA reads TGTGCCAGCAGTGACACAGGGAACACTGAAGCTTTCTTT. Translation gives CASSDTGNTEAFF.

The V call is TRBV5-5, the J call TRBJ1-5; the D is unclear. The germline CDR1 and CDR2 sequences are SGHKS and YYEKEE (reference sequence). This CDR3 has 12 residues. The V end was cut by 1 base, the J end by 5 bases, with 4 bases between. CDR3 region: CASSLPDQPQHF. The CDR3 nucleotides are TGTGCCAGCAGCTTGCCCGATCAGCCCCAGCATTTT.

The chain combines TRBV6-4 with TRBJ1-2; a possible D gene is TRBD1 (5 bases). CDR3 length: 15 residues. V was cut by 0 bases and J by 8 bases, with 16 bases left in between. Germline values: CDR1 MRHNA, CDR2 SNTAGT. The CDR3 DNA reads as TGTGCCAGCAGTGACTCGATTTGGGGGGAATACGGCTACACCTTC. Its protein product is CASSDSIWGEYGYTF.

CDR3 region: CASSLDPAGVQHF. CDR3 DNA sequence: TGTGCCAGCAGCTTAGATCCCGCGGGGGTCCAGCATTTT. The rearrangement joins TRBV11-2 to TRBJ1-5, with D possibly TRBD1 on 5 matching bases. Germline lookup yields CDR1 SGHAT and CDR2 FQNNGV. This CDR3 is 13 amino acids long. V was cut by 0 bases and J by 12 bases, with 12 bases left in between.